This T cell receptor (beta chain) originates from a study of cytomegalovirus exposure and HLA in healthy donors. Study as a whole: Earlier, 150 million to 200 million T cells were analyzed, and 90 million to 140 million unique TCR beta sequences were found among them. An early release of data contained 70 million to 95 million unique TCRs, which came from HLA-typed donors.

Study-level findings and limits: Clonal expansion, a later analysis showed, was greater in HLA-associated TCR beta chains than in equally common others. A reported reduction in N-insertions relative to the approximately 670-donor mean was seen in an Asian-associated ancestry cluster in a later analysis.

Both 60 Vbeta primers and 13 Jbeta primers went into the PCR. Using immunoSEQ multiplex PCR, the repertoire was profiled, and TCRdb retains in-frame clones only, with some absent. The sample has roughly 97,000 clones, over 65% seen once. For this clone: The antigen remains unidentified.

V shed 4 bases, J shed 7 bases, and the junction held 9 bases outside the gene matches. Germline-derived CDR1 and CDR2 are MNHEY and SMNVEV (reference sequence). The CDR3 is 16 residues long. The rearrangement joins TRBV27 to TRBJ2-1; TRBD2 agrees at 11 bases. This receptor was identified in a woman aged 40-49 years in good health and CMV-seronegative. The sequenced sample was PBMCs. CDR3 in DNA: TGTGCCAGCAGTTCCCCTATAGCGGGAGGGGGGAATGAGCAGTTCTTC. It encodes CASSSPIAGGGNEQFF.